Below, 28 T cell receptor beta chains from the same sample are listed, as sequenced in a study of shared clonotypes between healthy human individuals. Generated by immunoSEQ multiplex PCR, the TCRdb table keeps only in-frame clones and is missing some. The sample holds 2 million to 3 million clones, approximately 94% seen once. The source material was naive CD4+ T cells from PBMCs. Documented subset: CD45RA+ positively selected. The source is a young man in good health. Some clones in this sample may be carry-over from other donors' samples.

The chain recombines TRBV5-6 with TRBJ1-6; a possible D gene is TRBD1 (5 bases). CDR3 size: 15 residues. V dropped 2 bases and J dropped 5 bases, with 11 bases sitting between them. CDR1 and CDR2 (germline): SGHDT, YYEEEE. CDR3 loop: CASSFRQGHNSPLHF. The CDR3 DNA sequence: TGTGCCAGCAGCTTTCGGCAGGGACATAATTCACCCCTCCACTTT.

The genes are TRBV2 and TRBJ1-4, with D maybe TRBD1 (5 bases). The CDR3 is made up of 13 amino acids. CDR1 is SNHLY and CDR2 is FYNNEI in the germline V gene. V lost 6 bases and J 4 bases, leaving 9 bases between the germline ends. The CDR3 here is CASRMTVNEKLFF. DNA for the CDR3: TGTGCCAGCAGAATGACAGTTAATGAAAAACTGTTTTTT.

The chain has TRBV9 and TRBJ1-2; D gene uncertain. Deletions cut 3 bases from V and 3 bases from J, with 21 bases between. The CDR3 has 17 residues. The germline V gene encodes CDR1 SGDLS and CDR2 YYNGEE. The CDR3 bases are TGTGCCAGCAGCGGTAGCCCGACTATCCCGATATACTATGGCTACACCTTC. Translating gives CASSGSPTIPIYYGYTF.

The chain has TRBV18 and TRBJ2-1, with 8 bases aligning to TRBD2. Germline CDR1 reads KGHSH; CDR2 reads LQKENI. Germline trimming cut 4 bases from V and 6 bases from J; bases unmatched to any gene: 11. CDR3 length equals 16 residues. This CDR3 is CASSRGMASGFNEQFF. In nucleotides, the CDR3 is TGTGCCAGCTCACGTGGAATGGCTAGCGGGTTCAATGAGCAGTTCTTC.

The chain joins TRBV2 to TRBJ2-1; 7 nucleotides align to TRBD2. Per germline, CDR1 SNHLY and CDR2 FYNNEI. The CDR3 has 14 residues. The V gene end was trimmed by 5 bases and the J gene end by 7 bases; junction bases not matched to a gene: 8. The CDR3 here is CASSSWEGKNEQFF. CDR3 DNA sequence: TGTGCCAGCAGTAGTTGGGAGGGAAAGAATGAGCAGTTCTTC.

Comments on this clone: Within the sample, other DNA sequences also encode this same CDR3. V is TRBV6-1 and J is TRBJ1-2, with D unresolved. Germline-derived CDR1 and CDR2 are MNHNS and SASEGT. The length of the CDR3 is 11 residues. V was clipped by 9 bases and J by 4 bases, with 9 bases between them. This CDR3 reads CASRASYGYTF. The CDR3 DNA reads TGTGCCAGTCGTGCTTCCTATGGCTACACCTTC.

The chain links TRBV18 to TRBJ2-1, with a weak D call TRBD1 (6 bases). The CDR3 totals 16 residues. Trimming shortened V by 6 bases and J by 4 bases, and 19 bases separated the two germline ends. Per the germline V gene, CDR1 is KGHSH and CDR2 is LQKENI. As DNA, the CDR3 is TGTGCCAGCTCCCCAAATCGGAACAGGGTGTACAATGAGCAGTTCTTC. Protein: CASSPNRNRVYNEQFF.

The CDR3 sequence: CASSLLQVQNTEAFF. In nucleotides, the CDR3 is TGCGCCAGCAGTCTCTTACAGGTGCAGAACACTGAAGCTTTCTTT. This chain connects TRBV4-1 to TRBJ1-1; perhaps TRBD1 as D (5 bases). The CDR3 runs 15 residues. Germline CDR1 and CDR2: MGHRA and YSYEKL. The V and J ends lost 6 bases and 1 base respectively, with 15 bases between them.

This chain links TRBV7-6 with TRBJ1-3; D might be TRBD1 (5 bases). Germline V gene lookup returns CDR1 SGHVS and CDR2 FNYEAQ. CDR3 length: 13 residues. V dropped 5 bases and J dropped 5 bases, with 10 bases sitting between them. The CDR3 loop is CASSRDVRNTIYF. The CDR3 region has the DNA TGTGCCAGCAGCCGGGACGTCAGAAACACCATATATTTT. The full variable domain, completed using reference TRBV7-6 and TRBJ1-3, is GAGVSQSPRYKVTKRGQDVALRCDPISGHVSLYWYRQALGQGPEFLTYFNYEAQQDKSGLPNDRFSAERPEGSISTLTIQRTEQRDSAMYRCASSRDVRNTIYFGEGSWLTVV.

The CDR3 nucleotides are TGCGCCAGCAGCGGAAACCCAAGGACTGATCAATCCTACGAGCAGTACTTC. Encoded protein: CASSGNPRTDQSYEQYF. V and J are TRBV5-1 and TRBJ2-7, with D tentatively TRBD2 (5 bases). This CDR3 has 17 amino acids. Germline values: CDR1 SGHRS, CDR2 YFSETQ. The ends were cut back, 4 bases at V and 1 base at J, with 21 bases in the middle.

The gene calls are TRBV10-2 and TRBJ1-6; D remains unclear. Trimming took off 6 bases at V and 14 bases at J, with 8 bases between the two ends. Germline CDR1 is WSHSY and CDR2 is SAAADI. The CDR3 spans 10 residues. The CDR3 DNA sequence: TGCGCCAGCAGGGGTAAGACCCTCCACTTT. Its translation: CASRGKTLHF.

CDR3 in DNA: TGTGCCAGCGCTATACGGGGGGGCAAGGGGGCGAGTCCCCAGCATTTT. As protein: CASAIRGGKGASPQHF. V usage is TRBV27 and J usage is TRBJ1-5, with 7 bases aligning to TRBD1. The CDR3 totals 16 residues. The germline CDR1 and CDR2 sequences are MNHEY and SMNVEV (reference sequence). J was trimmed by 10 bases and V by 8 bases; bases with no gene match: 20.

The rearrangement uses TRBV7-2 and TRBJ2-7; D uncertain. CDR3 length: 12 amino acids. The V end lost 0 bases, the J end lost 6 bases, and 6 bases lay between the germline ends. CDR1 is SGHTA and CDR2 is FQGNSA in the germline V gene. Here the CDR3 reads CASSLADREQYF. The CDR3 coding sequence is TGTGCCAGCAGCTTAGCCGACCGCGAGCAGTACTTC.

CDR3 sequence reads: CATSRDRTGVYEQYF. CDR3 bases: TGTGCCACCAGCAGAGATAGGACAGGGGTCTACGAGCAGTACTTC. V gene TRBV15 combines with J gene TRBJ2-7; TRBD1 matches 9 bases. This CDR3 spans 15 amino acids. After removal of 0 bases from V and 3 bases from J, the junction contained 3 bases not matched to a gene. From germline, CDR1 is LNHNV and CDR2 YYDKDF (reference sequence). Full variable domain (missing parts from reference TRBV15 and TRBJ2-7): DAMVIQNPRYQVTQFGKPVTLSCSQTLNHNVMYWYQQKSSQAPKLLFHYYDKDFNNEADTPDNFQSRRPNTSFCFLDIRSPGLGDTAMYLCATSRDRTGVYEQYFGPGTRLTVT.

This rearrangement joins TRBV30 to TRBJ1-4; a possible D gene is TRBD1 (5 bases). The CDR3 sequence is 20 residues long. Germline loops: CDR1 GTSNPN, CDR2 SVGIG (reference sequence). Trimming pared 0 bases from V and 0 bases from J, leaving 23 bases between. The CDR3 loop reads CAWSVHWGTSLNPTNEKLFF. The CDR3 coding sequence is TGTGCCTGGAGTGTACACTGGGGCACCTCCTTAAATCCAACTAATGAAAAACTGTTTTTT. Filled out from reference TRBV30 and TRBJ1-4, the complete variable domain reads SQTIHQWPATLVQPVGSPLSLECTVEGTSNPNLYWYRQAAGRGLQLLFYSVGIGQISSEVPQNLSASRPQDRQFILSSKKLLLSDSGFYLCAWSVHWGTSLNPTNEKLFFGSGTQLSVL.

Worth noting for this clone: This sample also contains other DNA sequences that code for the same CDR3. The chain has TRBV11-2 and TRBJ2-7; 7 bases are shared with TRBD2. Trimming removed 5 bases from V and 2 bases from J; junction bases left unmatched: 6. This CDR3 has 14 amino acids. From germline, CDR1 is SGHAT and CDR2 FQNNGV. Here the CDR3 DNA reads TGTGCCAGCAGCCCTAGGGAGGGACCCTACGAGCAGTACTTC. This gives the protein CASSPREGPYEQYF.

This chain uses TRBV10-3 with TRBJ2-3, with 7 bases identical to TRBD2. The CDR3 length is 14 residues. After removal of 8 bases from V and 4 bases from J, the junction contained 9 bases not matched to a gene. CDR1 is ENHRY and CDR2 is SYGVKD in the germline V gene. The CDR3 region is CAIGNGGSADTQYF. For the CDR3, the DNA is TGTGCCATCGGAAACGGCGGGAGTGCAGATACGCAGTATTTT.

Here the CDR3 DNA reads TGCGCCAGCAGCTCTCGCGCGGCCAGTTCGTACTCTGGAAACACCATATATTTT. This encodes CASSSRAASSYSGNTIYF. This chain uses TRBV5-1 with TRBJ1-3; D uncertain. The CDR3 consists of 18 residues. The germline CDR1 and CDR2 sequences are SGHRS and YFSETQ. Trimming left V 3 bases short and J 0 bases short, with 19 bases between.

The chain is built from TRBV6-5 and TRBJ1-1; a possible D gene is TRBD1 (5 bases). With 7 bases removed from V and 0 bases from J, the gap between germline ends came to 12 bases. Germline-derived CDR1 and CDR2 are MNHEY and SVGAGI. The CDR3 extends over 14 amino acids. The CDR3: CASTRGALNTEAFF. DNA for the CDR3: TGTGCCAGCACCCGCGGGGCCCTGAACACTGAAGCTTTCTTT.

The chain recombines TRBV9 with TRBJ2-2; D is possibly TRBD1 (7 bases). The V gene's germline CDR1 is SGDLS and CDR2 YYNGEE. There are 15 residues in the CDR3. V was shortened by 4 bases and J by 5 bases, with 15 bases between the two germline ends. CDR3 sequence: CASSLRGALTGELFF. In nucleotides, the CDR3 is TGTGCCAGCAGCCTCAGGGGGGCCCTAACCGGGGAGCTGTTTTTT. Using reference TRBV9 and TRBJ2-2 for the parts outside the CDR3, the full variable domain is DSGVTQTPKHLITATGQRVTLRCSPRSGDLSVYWYQQSLDQGLQFLIQYYNGEERAKGNILERFSAQQFPDLHSELNLSSLELGDSALYFCASSLRGALTGELFFGEGSRLTVL.

The CDR3 spells CASSFGLAGHGETQYF. The CDR3 coding sequence is TGCGCCAGCAGCTTCGGACTAGCGGGACACGGGGAGACCCAGTACTTC. The chain employs TRBV4-3 and TRBJ2-5; 12 nucleotides match TRBD2. The CDR3 has 16 amino acids. Trimming at V came to 5 bases and at J to 5 bases, leaving 9 bases not matched to a gene. Germline V lookup: CDR1 LGHNA, CDR2 YSLEER.

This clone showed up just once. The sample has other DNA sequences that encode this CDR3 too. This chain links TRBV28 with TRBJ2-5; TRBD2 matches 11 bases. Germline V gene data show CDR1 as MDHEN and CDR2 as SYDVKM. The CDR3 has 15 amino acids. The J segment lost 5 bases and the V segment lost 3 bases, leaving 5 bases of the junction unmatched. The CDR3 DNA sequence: TGTGCCAGCAGTTTCGGGACTAGCGGAGGGGAGACCCAGTACTTC. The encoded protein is CASSFGTSGGETQYF.

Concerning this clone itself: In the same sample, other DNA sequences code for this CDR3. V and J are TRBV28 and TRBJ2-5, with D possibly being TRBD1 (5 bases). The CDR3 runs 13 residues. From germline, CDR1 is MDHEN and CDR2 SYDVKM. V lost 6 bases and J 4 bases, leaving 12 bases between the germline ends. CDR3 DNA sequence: TGTGCCAGCAGCTCCGGGCAGGGAGAGACCCAGTACTTC. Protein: CASSSGQGETQYF.

The CDR3 reads CARLKIPWGPEQYF. Here the CDR3 DNA reads TGTGCCAGACTAAAAATCCCTTGGGGGCCCGAGCAGTACTTC. This chain connects TRBV21-1 to TRBJ2-5; the D segment call TRBD1 is taken from the table without a DNA check. With the DNA end fitting TRBJ2-7 better, the J assignment may be wrong. TRBV21-1 is shown as a pseudogene. The length of the CDR3 is 14 residues.

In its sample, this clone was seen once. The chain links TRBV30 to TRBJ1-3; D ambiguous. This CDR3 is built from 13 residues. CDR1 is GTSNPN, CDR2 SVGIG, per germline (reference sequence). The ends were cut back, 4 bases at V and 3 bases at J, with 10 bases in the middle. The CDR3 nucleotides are TGTGCCTGGACACAGCATCTTGGAAACACCATATATTTT. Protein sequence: CAWTQHLGNTIYF.

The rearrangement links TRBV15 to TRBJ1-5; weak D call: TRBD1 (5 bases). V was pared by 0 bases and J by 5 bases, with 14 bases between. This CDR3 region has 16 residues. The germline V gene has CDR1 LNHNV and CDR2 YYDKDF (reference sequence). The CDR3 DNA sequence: TGTGCCACCAGCAGAGATAGGGAGACAGTCCATCAGCCCCAGCATTTT. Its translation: CATSRDRETVHQPQHF.

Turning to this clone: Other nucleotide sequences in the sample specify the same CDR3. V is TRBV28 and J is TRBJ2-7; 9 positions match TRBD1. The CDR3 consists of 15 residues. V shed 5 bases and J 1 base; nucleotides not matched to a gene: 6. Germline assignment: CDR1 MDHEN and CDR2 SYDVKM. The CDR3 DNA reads TGTGCCAGCAGTCCCGCGGGACAGGGTTCCTACGAGCAGTACTTC. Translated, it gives CASSPAGQGSYEQYF.

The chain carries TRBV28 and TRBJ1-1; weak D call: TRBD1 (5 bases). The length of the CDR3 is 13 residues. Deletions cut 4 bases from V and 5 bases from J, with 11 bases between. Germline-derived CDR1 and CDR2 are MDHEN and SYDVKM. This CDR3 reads CASSSPGLTEAFF. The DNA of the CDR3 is TGTGCCAGCAGTTCACCGGGACTTACTGAAGCTTTCTTT.